The 8 T cell receptor beta chains below were found in one sample sequenced in a study of response to subunit inactivated influenza vaccine. TCRdb processed the RT-PCR reads anew with MiXCR; each CDR3 protein has one entry. The top ten hold less than 9% of the sample, which has approximately 700,000 distinct CDR3 sequences, 11% to 15% seen once. This material consisted of PBMCs from blood, taken around 15 days before vaccination. All receptors come from a man aged 50 to 59 who received an inactivated influenza vaccine.

The table lists this clonotype with a few counts. V is TRBV29-1 and J is TRBJ2-1; the D gene is possibly TRBD2 (6 bases). The CDR3 spans 16 residues. Germline V CDR1 and CDR2: SQVTM, ANQGSEA. V gave up 4 bases and J gave up 5 bases, with 21 bases separating them. The CDR3 DNA is TGCAGCGTTGGGGATAGGCGCGGAGGGCCCCACAATGAGCAGTTCTTC. Protein sequence: CSVGDRRGGPHNEQFF.

This clonotype has more than one count but fewer than ten. This chain joins TRBV4-2 and TRBJ2-7, with a weak D call TRBD1 (6 bases). V was trimmed by 0 bases and J by 7 bases, leaving 16 bases between them. Germline CDR1 is LGHNA and CDR2 is YNFKEQ. The CDR3 is 15 amino acids. CDR3 bases: TGTGCCAGCAGCCAAGATTGGAACAGGGCAGGAGAGCAGTACTTC. Translation: CASSQDWNRAGEQYF.

The sample holds a few counts of this clonotype. The chain joins TRBV27 to TRBJ2-2, with D uncertain. From germline, CDR1 is MNHEY and CDR2 SMNVEV (reference sequence). Between the trimmed V and J ends, which lost 3 bases and 0 bases, there was a span of 11 bases. This CDR3 is built from 16 residues. This CDR3 is CASSFRPSANTGELFF. The CDR3 DNA follows: TGTGCCAGCAGTTTCAGACCCTCTGCGAACACCGGGGAGCTGTTTTTT.

The chain joins TRBV7-6 to TRBJ2-5; 9 bases match TRBD1. V gave up 4 bases and J gave up 5 bases; unmatched junction bases: 11. The CDR3 is 16 residues long. Germline V gives CDR1 SGHVS, CDR2 FNYEAQ. The CDR3 reads CASSSSRDRARETQYF. CDR3 nucleotides: TGTGCCAGCAGCTCAAGCCGGGACAGGGCTCGGGAGACCCAGTACTTC.

The chain combines TRBV28 with TRBJ2-1, with TRBD1 matching over 7 bases. The CDR3 has 14 residues. The junction had 3 bases not matched to a gene; V was cut back by 0 bases and J by 7 bases. From germline, CDR1 is MDHEN and CDR2 SYDVKM. The CDR3 is CASSLWGQSNEQFF. The DNA of the CDR3 is TGTGCCAGCAGTTTATGGGGACAGTCAAATGAGCAGTTCTTC.

This clonotype was recorded a few times. The chain uses TRBV7-2 and TRBJ2-3, with TRBD1 matching 8 bases. Germline assignment: CDR1 SGHTA and CDR2 FQGNSA. This CDR3 spans 16 amino acids. Trimming took 5 bases from V and 0 from J; bases not matched to a gene: 7. The chain's CDR3 is CASSKTDRVSTDTQYF. The CDR3 DNA follows: TGTGCCAGCAGCAAAACGGACAGGGTGAGCACAGATACGCAGTATTTT.

The chain combines TRBV24-1 with TRBJ2-1; D is perhaps TRBD2 (6 bases). V shed 1 base and J shed 6 bases, with 27 bases lying between them. The CDR3 is 20 amino acids. CDR1 is KGHDR, CDR2 SFDVKD, per germline. This CDR3 reads CATSDFGGTVWRRLCNEQFF. In nucleotides, the CDR3 is TGTGCCACCAGTGATTTTGGCGGGACTGTCTGGCGGAGATTGTGCAATGAGCAGTTCTTC.

The chain couples TRBV29-1 to TRBJ2-4, with D tentatively TRBD1 (6 bases). V lost 3 bases and J lost 6, with 6 bases in between. CDR1 is SQVTM, CDR2 ANQGSEA, per germline. CDR3 length: 11 amino acids. As DNA, the CDR3 is TGCAGCGTTGACAGGGGAAACATTCAGTACTTC. Amino acid sequence: CSVDRGNIQYF.